This T cell receptor (beta chain) was sequenced for a study of T-cell reconstitution after alpha-beta-depleted transplantation in children. Preparation of the TCRbeta library was carried out with unique molecular identifiers. One entry per CDR3 protein, called by TCRdb with MiXCR from the PCR reads. Of roughly 200,000 distinct CDR3 sequences in the sample, approximately 9% were seen once. V was cut by 0 bases and J by 5 bases, with 8 bases left in between. The CDR3 has 13 amino acids. This TCR was sampled from a human donor who donated a stem cell graft to a child with acute lymphoblastic leukemia. The chain uses TRBV12-3 or TRBV12-4 and TRBJ2-7; no reliable D call. The sample in question was PBMCs from the stem cell graft donor, obtained from the stem cell graft. The CDR3 region is CASSLAQTDEQYF. In nucleotides, the CDR3 is TGTGCCAGCAGTTTAGCGCAAACAGACGAGCAGTACTTC.